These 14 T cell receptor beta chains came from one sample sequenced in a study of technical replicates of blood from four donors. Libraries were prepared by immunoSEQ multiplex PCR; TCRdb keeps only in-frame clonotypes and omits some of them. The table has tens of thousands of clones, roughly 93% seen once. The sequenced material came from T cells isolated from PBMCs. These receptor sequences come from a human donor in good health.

The CDR3 spells CASSFTGPGEQYF. The CDR3 bases are TGTGCCAGCAGCTTTACAGGGCCCGGCGAGCAGTACTTC. J is TRBJ2-7 and V is TRBV7-9; D is possibly TRBD1 (6 bases). The CDR3 is made up of 13 amino acids. Between the trimmed V and J ends, which lost 3 bases and 6 bases, there was a span of 12 bases. Germline V gene data show CDR1 as SEHNR and CDR2 as FQNEAQ (reference sequence).

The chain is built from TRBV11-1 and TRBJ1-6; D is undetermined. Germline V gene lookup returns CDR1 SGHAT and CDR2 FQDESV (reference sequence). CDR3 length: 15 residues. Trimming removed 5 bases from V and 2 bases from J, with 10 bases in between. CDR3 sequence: CASSPGNAYNSPLHF. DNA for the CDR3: TGTGCCAGCAGCCCCGGGAATGCCTATAATTCACCCCTCCACTTT.

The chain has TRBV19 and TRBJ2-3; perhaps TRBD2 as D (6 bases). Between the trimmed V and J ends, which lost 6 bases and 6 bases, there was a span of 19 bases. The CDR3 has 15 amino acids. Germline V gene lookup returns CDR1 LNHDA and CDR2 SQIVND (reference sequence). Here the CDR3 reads CASRLSYRGTDTQYF. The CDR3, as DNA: TGTGCCAGTAGACTCAGTTACCGCGGGACGGATACGCAGTATTTT. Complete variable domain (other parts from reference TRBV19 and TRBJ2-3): DGGITQSPKYLFRKEGQNVTLSCEQNLNHDAMYWYRQDPGQGLRLIYYSQIVNDFQKGDIAEGYSVSREKKESFPLTVTSAQKNPTAFYLCASRLSYRGTDTQYFGPGTRLTVL.

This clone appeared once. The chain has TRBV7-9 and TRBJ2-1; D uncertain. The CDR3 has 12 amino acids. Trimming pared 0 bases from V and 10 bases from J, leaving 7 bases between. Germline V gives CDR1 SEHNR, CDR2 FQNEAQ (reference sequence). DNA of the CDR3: TGTGCCAGCAGCTTAGCGCAGTGGGAGCAGTTCTTC. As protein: CASSLAQWEQFF. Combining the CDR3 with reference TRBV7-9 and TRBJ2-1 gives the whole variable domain DTGVSQNPRHKITKRGQNVTFRCDPISEHNRLYWYRQTLGQGPEFLTYFQNEAQLEKSRLLSDRFSAERPKGSFSTLEIQRTEQGDSAMYLCASSLAQWEQFFGPGTRLTVL.

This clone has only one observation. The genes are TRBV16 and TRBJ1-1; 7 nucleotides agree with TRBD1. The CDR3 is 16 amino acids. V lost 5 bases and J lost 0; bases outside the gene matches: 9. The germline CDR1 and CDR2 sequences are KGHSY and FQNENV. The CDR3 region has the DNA TGTGCCAGCAGCTTGACAGGGAAACGTCTGAACACTGAAGCTTTCTTT. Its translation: CASSLTGKRLNTEAFF.

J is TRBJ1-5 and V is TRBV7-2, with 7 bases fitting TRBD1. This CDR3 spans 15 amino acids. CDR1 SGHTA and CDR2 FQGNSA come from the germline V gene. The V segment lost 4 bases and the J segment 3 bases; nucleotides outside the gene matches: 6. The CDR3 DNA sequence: TGTGCCAGCAGCTCGGGACAGTCCATCAATCAGCCCCAGCATTTT. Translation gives CASSSGQSINQPQHF. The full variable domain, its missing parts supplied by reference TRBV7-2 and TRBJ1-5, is GAGVSQSPSNKVTEKGKDVELRCDPISGHTALYWYRQSLGQGLEFLIYFQGNSAPDKSGLPSDRFSAERTGGSVSTLTIQRTQQEDSAVYLCASSSGQSINQPQHFGDGTRLSIL.

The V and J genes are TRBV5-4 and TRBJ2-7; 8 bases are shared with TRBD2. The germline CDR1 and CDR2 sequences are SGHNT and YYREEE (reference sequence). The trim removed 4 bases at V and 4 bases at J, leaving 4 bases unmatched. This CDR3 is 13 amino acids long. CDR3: CASSAGLAYEQYF. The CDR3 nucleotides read TGTGCCAGCAGCGCTGGACTAGCTTACGAGCAGTACTTC.

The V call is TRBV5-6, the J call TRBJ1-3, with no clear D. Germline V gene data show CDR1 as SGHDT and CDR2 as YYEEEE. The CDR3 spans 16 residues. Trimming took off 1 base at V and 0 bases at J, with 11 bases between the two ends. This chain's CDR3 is CASSLMTGVSGNTIYF. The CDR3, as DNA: TGTGCCAGCAGCTTGATGACGGGTGTCTCTGGAAACACCATATATTTT.

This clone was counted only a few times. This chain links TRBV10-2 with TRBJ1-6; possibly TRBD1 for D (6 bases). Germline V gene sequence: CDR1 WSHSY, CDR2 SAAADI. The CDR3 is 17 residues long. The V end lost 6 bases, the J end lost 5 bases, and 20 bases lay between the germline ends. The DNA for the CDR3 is TGCGCCAGCAGCACACAACAGGGTCTCGATAATAATTCACCCCTCCACTTT. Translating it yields CASSTQQGLDNNSPLHF.

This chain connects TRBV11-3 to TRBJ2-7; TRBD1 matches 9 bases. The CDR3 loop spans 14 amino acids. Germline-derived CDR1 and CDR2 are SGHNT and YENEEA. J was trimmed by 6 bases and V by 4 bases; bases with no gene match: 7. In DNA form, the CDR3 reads TGTGCCAGCAGCTCGGGACAGGGAAGGTTCGAGCAGTACTTC. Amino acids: CASSSGQGRFEQYF.

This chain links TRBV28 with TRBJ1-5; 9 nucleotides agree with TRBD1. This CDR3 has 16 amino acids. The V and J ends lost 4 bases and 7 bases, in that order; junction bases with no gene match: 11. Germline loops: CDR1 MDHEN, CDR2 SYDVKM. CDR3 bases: TGTGCCAGCAGTTCCACCACAGGGGGCGACCGGCAGCCCCAGCATTTT. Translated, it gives CASSSTTGGDRQPQHF.

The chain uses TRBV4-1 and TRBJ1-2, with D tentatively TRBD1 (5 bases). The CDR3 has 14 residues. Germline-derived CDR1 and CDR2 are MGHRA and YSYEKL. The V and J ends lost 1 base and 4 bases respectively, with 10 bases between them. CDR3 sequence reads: CASSQGRRVYGYTF. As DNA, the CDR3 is TGCGCCAGCAGCCAAGGTCGCAGGGTCTATGGCTACACCTTC.

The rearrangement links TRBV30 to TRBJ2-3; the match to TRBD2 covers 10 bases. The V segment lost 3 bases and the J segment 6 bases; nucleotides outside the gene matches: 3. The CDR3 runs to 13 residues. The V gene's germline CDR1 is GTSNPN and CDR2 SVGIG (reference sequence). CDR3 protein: CAWRLAGSDTQYF. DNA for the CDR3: TGTGCCTGGAGACTAGCGGGGTCTGATACGCAGTATTTT.

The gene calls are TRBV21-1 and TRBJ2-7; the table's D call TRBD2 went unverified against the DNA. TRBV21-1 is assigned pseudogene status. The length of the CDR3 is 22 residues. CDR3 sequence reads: CASSKRGPGRSLAGSESSEQYF. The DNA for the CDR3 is TGTGCCAGCAGCAAAAGGGGGCCGGGAAGAAGCCTAGCGGGAAGTGAGTCGAGCGAGCAGTACTTC.